Shown below are 7 T cell receptor beta chains from a single sample sequenced in a study of vaccination effects on CD4 cells after COVID-19. Antigen-specific CD4+ T cells expanded by the ViraFEST assay with viral peptide pools were then sequenced. The authors isolated CD4+ T cells after roughly eleven days of culture. The healthy vaccine recipients, who had no prior SARS-CoV-2 infection, showed negative nucleocapsid antibodies. Assay: immunoSEQ multiplex PCR; the TCRdb copy retains only in-frame clones and omits some. Of about 40,000 clones detected, about 60% appear once; the ten largest clones hold under 15%. No antigen has been assigned to these receptors. The specimen was CD4+ T cells from PBMCs cultured with HCoV-OC43 spike peptides, collected before COVID-19 vaccination. The subset was: HCoV-OC43 spike overlapping peptide pool stimulation. The receptors shown here come from a human donor who received a COVID-19 vaccine.

This chain joins TRBV5-8 and TRBJ1-5; 7 bases map to TRBD1. V lost 3 bases, J lost 0 bases, and 15 bases stayed unmatched. The CDR3 runs to 19 residues. Germline CDR1 is SGHTS and CDR2 is YDEGEE. This chain's CDR3 is CASSSRQGGDLYSNQPQHF. As DNA, the CDR3 is TGTGCCAGCAGCTCGCGCCAGGGGGGGGATCTGTATAGCAATCAGCCCCAGCATTTT.

Only one count was recorded for this clone. The genes are TRBV4-1 and TRBJ2-2; a possible D gene is TRBD1 (6 bases). V lost 3 bases to trimming and J lost 0 bases, with 20 bases between them. The CDR3 has 19 residues. The germline gives CDR1 MGHRA, CDR2 YSYEKL. The CDR3 loop is CASSHGGRMGASNTGELFF. The CDR3 DNA reads as TGCGCCAGCAGCCACGGAGGAAGAATGGGGGCCTCGAACACCGGGGAGCTGTTTTTT.

Only a few counts were recorded for this clone. The V call is TRBV4-1, the J call TRBJ1-3; D not certain. The V end was cut by 4 bases, the J end by 1 base, with 17 bases between. Per germline, CDR1 MGHRA and CDR2 YSYEKL. This CDR3 comprises 17 residues. CDR3 amino acids: CASSRGGIALSGNTIYF. The CDR3 nucleotides read TGCGCCAGCAGCCGCGGAGGAATAGCCCTTTCTGGAAACACCATATATTTT.

The chain joins TRBV5-1 to TRBJ2-1, with TRBD1 identical over 9 bases. This CDR3 spans 15 amino acids. The germline V gene has CDR1 SGHRS and CDR2 YFSETQ. V gave up 0 bases and J gave up 7 bases; unmatched junction bases: 5. This CDR3 is CASSLGGQGGNEQFF. CDR3 nucleotide sequence: TGCGCCAGCAGCTTGGGGGGACAGGGAGGTAATGAGCAGTTCTTC.

The genes are TRBV29-1 and TRBJ2-2; a weak D match, TRBD1 (6 bases). CDR1 and CDR2 (germline): SQVTM, ANQGSEA. V was clipped by 4 bases and J by 0 bases, with 12 bases between them. The CDR3 has 15 amino acids. For the CDR3, the DNA is TGCAGCGTTGTATATACAGGGCCGAACACCGGGGAGCTGTTTTTT. Amino acid sequence: CSVVYTGPNTGELFF.

This clone was seen a handful of times. The J gene is TRBJ2-1, the V gene TRBV5-1; D may correspond to TRBD1 or TRBD2 (5 bases each). Germline V CDR1 and CDR2: SGHRS, YFSETQ. Deletions cut 0 bases from V and 3 bases from J, with 13 bases between. This CDR3 is 16 amino acids long. The CDR3 region is CASSLGDLGFYNEQFF. The CDR3, as DNA: TGCGCCAGCAGCTTGGGGGACCTAGGATTCTACAATGAGCAGTTCTTC.

The rearrangement uses TRBV7-9 and TRBJ2-3, with D unclear. In germline, CDR1 is SEHNR, CDR2 FQNEAQ (reference sequence). Trimming removed 7 bases from V and 14 bases from J, with 19 bases in between. The CDR3 is made up of 12 amino acids. CDR3 coding DNA: TGTGCCAGCACTCGCCAGGAAAACCCCGGGTATTTT. It specifies CASTRQENPGYF.